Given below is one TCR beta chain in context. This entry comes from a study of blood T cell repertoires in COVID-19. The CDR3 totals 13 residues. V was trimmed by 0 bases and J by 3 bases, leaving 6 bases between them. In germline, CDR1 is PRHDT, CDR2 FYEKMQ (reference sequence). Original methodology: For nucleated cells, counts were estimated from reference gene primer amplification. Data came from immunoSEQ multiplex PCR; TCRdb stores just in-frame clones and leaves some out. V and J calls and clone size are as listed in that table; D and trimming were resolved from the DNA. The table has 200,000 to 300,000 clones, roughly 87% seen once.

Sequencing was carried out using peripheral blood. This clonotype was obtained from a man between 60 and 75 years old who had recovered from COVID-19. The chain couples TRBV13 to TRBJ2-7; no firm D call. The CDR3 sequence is CASSLGLLYEQYF. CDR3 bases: TGTGCCAGCAGCTTAGGACTACTCTACGAGCAGTACTTC.